The clone carrying this TCR beta chain was seen many times. Its specificity is unknown. This sample was included in a study of regulatory T cells in long-lasting Graves disease. CDR1 and CDR2 from the germline V gene are LGHDT and YNNKEL (reference sequence). V dropped 1 base and J dropped 5; count of bases not matched to a gene: 7. The CDR3 is made up of 16 amino acids. Through Arm-PCR of CDR3 regions and iRepertoire HTBI primers, TCR beta libraries were built. TCRdb re-called the multiplex PCR reads with MiXCR, one entry per CDR3 protein. This table has around 500,000 distinct CDR3 sequences, 15% to 20% appearing once. Time point here: newly diagnosed GD, antithyroid drugs for less than 3 months. Construction of the TCR library relied on RNA isolated from PBMCs. General study findings and limits: Those with persistent disease had in common more public clonotypes (around 2,500) than new patients (approximately 990). Thyroid tissue was not sampled; only peripheral blood was.

A further study also used this sample, focusing on T cells in Graves' hyperthyroidism and ophthalmopathy.

The TCR originated in a woman aged 35-60 years with Graves disease. J is TRBJ1-4 and V is TRBV3-1; 7 nucleotides line up with TRBD1. The sample was peripheral blood mononuclear cells (PBMCs), taken at new diagnosis, from a patient treated with antithyroid drugs. CDR3 coding DNA: TGTGCCAGCAGCCAAGGCCGACAGGGAGGCAATGAAAAACTGTTTTTT. It specifies CASSQGRQGGNEKLFF.